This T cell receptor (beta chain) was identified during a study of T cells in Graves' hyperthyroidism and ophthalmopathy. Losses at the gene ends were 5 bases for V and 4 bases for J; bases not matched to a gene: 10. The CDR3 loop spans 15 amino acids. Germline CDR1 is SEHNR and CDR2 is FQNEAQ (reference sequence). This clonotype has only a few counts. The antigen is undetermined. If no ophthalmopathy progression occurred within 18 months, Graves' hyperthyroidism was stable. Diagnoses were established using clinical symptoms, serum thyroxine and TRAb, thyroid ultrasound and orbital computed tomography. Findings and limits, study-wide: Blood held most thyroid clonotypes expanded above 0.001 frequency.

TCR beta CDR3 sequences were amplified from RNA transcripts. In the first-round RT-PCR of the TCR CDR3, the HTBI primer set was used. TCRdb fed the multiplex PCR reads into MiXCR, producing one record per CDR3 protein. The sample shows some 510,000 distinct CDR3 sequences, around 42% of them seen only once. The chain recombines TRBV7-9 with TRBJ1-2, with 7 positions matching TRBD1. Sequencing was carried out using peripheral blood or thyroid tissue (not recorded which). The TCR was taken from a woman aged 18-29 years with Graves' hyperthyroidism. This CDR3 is CASSLQTGRFYGYTF. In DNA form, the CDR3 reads TGTGCCAGCAGCCTACAGACAGGGCGTTTCTATGGCTACACCTTC.